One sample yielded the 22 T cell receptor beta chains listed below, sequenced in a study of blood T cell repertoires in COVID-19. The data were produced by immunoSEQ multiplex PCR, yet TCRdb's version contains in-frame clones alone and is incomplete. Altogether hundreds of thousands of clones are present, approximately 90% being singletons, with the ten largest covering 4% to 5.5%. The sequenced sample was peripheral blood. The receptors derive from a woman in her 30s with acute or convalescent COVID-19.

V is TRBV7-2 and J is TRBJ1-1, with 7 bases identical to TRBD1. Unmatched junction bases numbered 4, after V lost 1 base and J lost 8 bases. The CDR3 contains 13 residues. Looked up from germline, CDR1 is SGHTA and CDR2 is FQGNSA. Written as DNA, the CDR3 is TGTGCCAGCAGCTTAGAGGGGGCACCCGAAGCTTTCTTT. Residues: CASSLEGAPEAFF.

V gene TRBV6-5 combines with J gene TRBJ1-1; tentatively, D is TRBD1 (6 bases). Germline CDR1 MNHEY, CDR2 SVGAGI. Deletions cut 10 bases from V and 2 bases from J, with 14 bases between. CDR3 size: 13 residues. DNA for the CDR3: TGTGCCACCTCGTGGGGGGGCAACACTGAAGCTTTCTTT. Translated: CATSWGGNTEAFF.

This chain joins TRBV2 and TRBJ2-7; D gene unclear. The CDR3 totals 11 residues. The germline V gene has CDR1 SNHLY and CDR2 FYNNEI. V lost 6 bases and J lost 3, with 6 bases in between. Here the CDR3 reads CASSYDYEQYF. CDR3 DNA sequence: TGTGCCAGCAGCTACGACTACGAGCAGTACTTC. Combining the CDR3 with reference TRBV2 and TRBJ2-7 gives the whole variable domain EPEVTQTPSHQVTQMGQEVILRCVPISNHLYFYWYRQILGQKVEFLVSFYNNEISEKSEIFDDQFSVERPDGSNFTLKIRSTKLEDSAMYFCASSYDYEQYFGPGTRLTVT.

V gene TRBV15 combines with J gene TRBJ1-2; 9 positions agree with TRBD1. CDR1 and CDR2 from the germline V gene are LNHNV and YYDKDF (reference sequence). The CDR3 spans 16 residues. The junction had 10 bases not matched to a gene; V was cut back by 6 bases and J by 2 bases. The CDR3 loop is CATRKGIQGANYGYTF. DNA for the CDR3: TGTGCCACCAGAAAGGGGATACAGGGGGCGAACTATGGCTACACCTTC. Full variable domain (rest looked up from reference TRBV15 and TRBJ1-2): DAMVIQNPRYQVTQFGKPVTLSCSQTLNHNVMYWYQQKSSQAPKLLFHYYDKDFNNEADTPDNFQSRRPNTSFCFLDIRSPGLGDTAMYLCATRKGIQGANYGYTFGSGTRLTVV.

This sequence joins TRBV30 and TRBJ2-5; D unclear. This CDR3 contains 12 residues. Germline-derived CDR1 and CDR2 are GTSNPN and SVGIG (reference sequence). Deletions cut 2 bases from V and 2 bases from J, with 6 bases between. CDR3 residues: CAWSTKQETQYF. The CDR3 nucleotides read TGTGCCTGGAGTACAAAACAAGAGACCCAGTACTTC.

The DNA for the CDR3 is TGTGCTAGTGGTTTGGTCCTGGACATGAACACTGAAGCTTTCTTT. Amino acid sequence: CASGLVLDMNTEAFF. The chain has TRBV12-5 and TRBJ1-1; D possibly corresponds to TRBD1 (5 bases). Germline V gene sequence: CDR1 LGHNT, CDR2 FRNRAP. V was shortened by 0 bases and J by 0 bases, with 8 bases between the two germline ends. The CDR3 sequence is 15 residues long.

CDR3 coding DNA: TGTGCCAGCAGCTCCCCGCTAGCGGGGGGCACAGATACGCAGTATTTT. Its protein product is CASSSPLAGGTDTQYF. This chain joins TRBV5-6 and TRBJ2-3; 10 nucleotides align to TRBD2. Losses at the gene ends were 3 bases for V and 1 base for J; bases not matched to a gene: 5. CDR1 and CDR2 from the germline V gene are SGHDT and YYEEEE. The CDR3 consists of 16 residues.

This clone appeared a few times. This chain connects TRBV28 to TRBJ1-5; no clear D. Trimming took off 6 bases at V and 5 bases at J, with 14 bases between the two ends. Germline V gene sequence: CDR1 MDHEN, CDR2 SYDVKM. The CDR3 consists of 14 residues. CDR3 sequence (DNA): TGTGCCAGCAGCCACCAGGAGGGTTATCAGCCCCAGCATTTT. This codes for CASSHQEGYQPQHF.

In DNA form, the CDR3 reads TGCAGCGTGGTGACACAGGGGGCTGCGGGCATTCAGTACTTC. This translates into CSVVTQGAAGIQYF. V and J are TRBV29-1 and TRBJ2-4; TRBD1 matches at 9 bases. The CDR3 has 14 amino acids. The trim removed 6 bases at V and 9 bases at J, leaving 12 bases unmatched. Germline V gives CDR1 SQVTM, CDR2 ANQGSEA.

For the CDR3, the DNA is TGCGCCAGCAGCCCCTGGGCGGGGGCGGATCAGCCCCAGCATTTT. Its protein product is CASSPWAGADQPQHF. The rearrangement joins TRBV4-1 to TRBJ1-5, with TRBD1 as a possible D gene (6 bases). V was clipped by 4 bases and J by 5 bases, with 15 bases between them. Germline loops: CDR1 MGHRA, CDR2 YSYEKL. The CDR3 is 15 residues long.

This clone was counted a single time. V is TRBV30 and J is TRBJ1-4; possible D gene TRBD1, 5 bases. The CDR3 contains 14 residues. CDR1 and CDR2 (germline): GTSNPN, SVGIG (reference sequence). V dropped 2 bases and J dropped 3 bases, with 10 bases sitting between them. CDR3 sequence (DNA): TGTGCCTGGAGTAAGGGGCAGCCTAATGAAAAACTGTTTTTT. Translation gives CAWSKGQPNEKLFF. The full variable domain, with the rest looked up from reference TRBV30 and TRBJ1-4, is SQTIHQWPATLVQPVGSPLSLECTVEGTSNPNLYWYRQAAGRGLQLLFYSVGIGQISSEVPQNLSASRPQDRQFILSSKKLLLSDSGFYLCAWSKGQPNEKLFFGSGTQLSVL.

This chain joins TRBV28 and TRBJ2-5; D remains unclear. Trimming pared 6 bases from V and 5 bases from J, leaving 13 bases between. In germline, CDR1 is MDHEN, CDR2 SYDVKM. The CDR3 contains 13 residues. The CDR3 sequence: CASRPPVGETQYF. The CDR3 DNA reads TGTGCCAGCAGGCCCCCGGTTGGTGAGACCCAGTACTTC.

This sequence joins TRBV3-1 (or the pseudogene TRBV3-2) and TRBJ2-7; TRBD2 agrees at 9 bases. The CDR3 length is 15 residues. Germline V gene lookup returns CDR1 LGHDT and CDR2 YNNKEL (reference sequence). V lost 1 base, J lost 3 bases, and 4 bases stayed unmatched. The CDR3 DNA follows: TGTGCCAGCAGCCAAGTGGCGGGGGGGATCTACGAGCAGTACTTC. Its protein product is CASSQVAGGIYEQYF.

For the CDR3, the DNA is TGTGCCAGCTCCGGACAGACGAACACCGGGGAGCTGTTTTTT. Encoded protein: CASSGQTNTGELFF. The V and J genes are TRBV7-9 and TRBJ2-2, with a tentative D call TRBD1 (6 bases). The CDR3 sequence is 14 residues long. The V end lost 8 bases, the J end lost 0 bases, and 10 bases lay between the germline ends. Germline loops: CDR1 SEHNR, CDR2 FQNEAQ (reference sequence).

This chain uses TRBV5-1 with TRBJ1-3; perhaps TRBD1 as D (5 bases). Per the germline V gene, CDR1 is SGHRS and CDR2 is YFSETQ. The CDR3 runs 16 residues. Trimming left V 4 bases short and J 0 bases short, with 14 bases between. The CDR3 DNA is TGCGCCAGCAGCATGTCGGGACTATACTCTGGAAACACCATATATTTT. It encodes CASSMSGLYSGNTIYF.

The CDR3 loop reads CASSLVVPGDRVYSPLHF. For the CDR3, the DNA is TGTGCCAGCAGCTTAGTGGTACCGGGGGACAGGGTATATTCACCCCTCCACTTT. The chain links TRBV7-2 to TRBJ1-6; 9 bases agree with TRBD1. Per germline, CDR1 SGHTA and CDR2 FQGNSA. V lost 1 base and J lost 8; bases outside the gene matches: 12. The CDR3 covers 18 residues.

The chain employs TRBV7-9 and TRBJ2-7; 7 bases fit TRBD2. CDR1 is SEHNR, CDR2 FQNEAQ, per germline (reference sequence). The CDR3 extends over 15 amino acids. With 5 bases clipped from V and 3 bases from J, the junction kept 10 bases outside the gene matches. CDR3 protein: CASSPVGRGFYEQYF. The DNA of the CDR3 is TGTGCCAGCAGCCCCGTTGGGCGGGGGTTCTACGAGCAGTACTTC.

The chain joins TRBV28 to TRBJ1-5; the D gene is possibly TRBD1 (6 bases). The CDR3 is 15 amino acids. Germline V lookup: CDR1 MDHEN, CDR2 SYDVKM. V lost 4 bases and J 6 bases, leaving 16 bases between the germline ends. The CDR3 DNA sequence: TGTGCCAGCAGTTACCGGGACAAGGGCGTTCAGCCCCAGCATTTT. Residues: CASSYRDKGVQPQHF. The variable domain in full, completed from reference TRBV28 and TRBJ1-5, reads DVKVTQSSRYLVKRTGEKVFLECVQDMDHENMFWYRQDPGLGLRLIYFSYDVKMKEKGDIPEGYSVSREKKERFSLILESASTNQTSMYLCASSYRDKGVQPQHFGDGTRLSIL.

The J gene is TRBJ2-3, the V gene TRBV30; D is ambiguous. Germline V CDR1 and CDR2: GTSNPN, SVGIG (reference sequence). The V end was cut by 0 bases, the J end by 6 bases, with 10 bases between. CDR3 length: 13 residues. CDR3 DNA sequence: TGTGCCTGGAGTGTAACCAGAATGGATACGCAGTATTTT. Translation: CAWSVTRMDTQYF.

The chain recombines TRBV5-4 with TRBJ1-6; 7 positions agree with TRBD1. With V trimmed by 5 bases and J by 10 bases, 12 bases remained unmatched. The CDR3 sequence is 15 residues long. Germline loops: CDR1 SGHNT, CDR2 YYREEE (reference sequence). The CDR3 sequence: CASSVGTESDSPLHF. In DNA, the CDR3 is TGTGCCAGCAGTGTTGGGACAGAATCTGACTCACCCCTCCACTTT.

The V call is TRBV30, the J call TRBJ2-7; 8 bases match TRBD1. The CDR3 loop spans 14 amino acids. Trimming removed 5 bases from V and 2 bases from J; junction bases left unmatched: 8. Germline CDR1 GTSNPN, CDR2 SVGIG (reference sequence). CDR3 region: CAWFPGTGAYEQYF. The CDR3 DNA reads TGTGCCTGGTTTCCCGGGACAGGTGCCTACGAGCAGTACTTC.

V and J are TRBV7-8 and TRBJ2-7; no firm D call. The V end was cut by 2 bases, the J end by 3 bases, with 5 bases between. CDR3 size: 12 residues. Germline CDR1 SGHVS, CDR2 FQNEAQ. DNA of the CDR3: TGTGCCAGCAGCTTAAGCCGCTACGAGCAGTACTTC. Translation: CASSLSRYEQYF.